The 2 T cell receptor beta chains below come from one sample, sequenced in a study of radiotherapy plus CTLA-4 blockade in lung cancer. TCRdb's copy holds only in-frame clones and misses some; the assay was immunoSEQ multiplex PCR. This sample has 65,000 to 85,000 clones, with roughly four fifths found just once. The sequences come from peripheral blood, collected from a patient treated with radiotherapy plus ipilimumab. The origin of the receptors is a human donor with non-small cell lung cancer whose response to radiotherapy plus ipilimumab could not be evaluated.

V and J are TRBV19 and TRBJ2-1; TRBD2 matches at 11 bases. The CDR3 runs to 15 residues. Germline-derived CDR1 and CDR2 are LNHDA and SQIVND (reference sequence). The V and J ends lost 5 bases and 3 bases, in that order; junction bases with no gene match: 3. The CDR3 nucleotides read TGTGCCAGTAGTTTAGCGGGAGGGAACTACAATGAGCAGTTCTTC. As protein: CASSLAGGNYNEQFF.

V gene TRBV5-6 combines with J gene TRBJ2-5, with 10 bases that match TRBD2. The V gene end was trimmed by 5 bases and the J gene end by 5 bases; junction bases not matched to a gene: 9. Germline assignment: CDR1 SGHDT and CDR2 YYEEEE. This CDR3 has 15 residues. The CDR3 here is CASSLAGGRGETQYF. The CDR3 region has the DNA TGTGCCAGCAGTTTAGCGGGAGGCCGGGGGGAGACCCAGTACTTC.